These 4 T cell receptor beta chains came from one sample sequenced in a study of vaccination and CD4 T cells after COVID-19. Sequencing of the DNA from cultured CD4+ T cells was carried out with the Oncomine TCR Beta short-read assay. TCRdb processed the PCR reads anew with MiXCR; each CDR3 protein has one entry. The sample comprises over 15,000 distinct CDR3 sequences, 73% of which are singletons, and about 4.6% rests with the top ten. The treatment denotes: approximately 10-day PBMC culture with coronavirus spike peptide pools or control peptides (ViraFEST assay). No cognate antigen is known for these TCRs. Sequences were obtained from CD4+ T cells from blood, cultured in vitro. These receptors all come from a human donor who had recovered from COVID-19.

The chain has TRBV7-2 and TRBJ1-6; no clear D gene. This CDR3 is 16 amino acids long. V was cut by 1 base and J by 7 bases, with 14 bases left in between. Germline CDR1 and CDR2: SGHTA and FQGNSA. The CDR3 region has the DNA TGTGCCAGCAGCTTAGGGATCACCATAAGGAATTCACCCCTCCACTTT. It encodes CASSLGITIRNSPLHF.

This chain links TRBV5-4 with TRBJ1-3; TRBD1 might be the D (5 bases). Trimming left V 3 bases short and J 4 bases short, with 5 bases between. Germline-derived CDR1 and CDR2 are SGHNT and YYREEE (reference sequence). The CDR3 runs to 12 residues. The CDR3 loop reads CASSSGGNTIYF. The CDR3 DNA reads TGTGCCAGCAGCTCAGGGGGAAACACCATATATTTT.

The J gene is TRBJ2-7, the V gene TRBV20-1; 10 nucleotides agree with TRBD1. This CDR3 contains 14 residues. Germline CDR1 reads DFQATT; CDR2 reads SNEGSKA (reference sequence). After removal of 4 bases from V and 4 bases from J, the junction contained 7 bases not matched to a gene. The CDR3 nucleotides read TGCAGTGCTATTAATAAGGGACAGGGGTACGAGCAGTACTTC. Translated: CSAINKGQGYEQYF.

This clonotype was seen a handful of times. This chain joins TRBV6-2 or TRBV6-3 and TRBJ1-5; the D is unclear. This CDR3 is 15 amino acids long. CDR1 and CDR2 (germline): MNHEY, SVGEGT. V was cut by 5 bases and J by 5 bases, with 16 bases left in between. The CDR3 loop reads CASSLMVGRYQPQHF. As DNA, the CDR3 is TGTGCCAGCAGTCTTATGGTGGGCCGATATCAGCCCCAGCATTTT.